A single sample is the source of the 10 T cell receptor beta chains below, sequenced in a study of T cell repertoires in cytomegalovirus infection. TCRdb recomputed calls from the reads with MiXCR, one row per CDR3 protein. Among 200,000 or so distinct CDR3 sequences, 28% were seen once, and the ten largest hold 30% to 40%. The specimen was PBMCs. These receptors all stem from a human donor in good health (CMV status not recorded). Some clones in this sample may be carry-over from other donors' samples.

This clonotype was counted between two and nine times. The chain couples TRBV27 to TRBJ1-6; no reliable D call. The length of the CDR3 is 12 residues. The germline V gene has CDR1 MNHEY and CDR2 SMNVEV (reference sequence). The V end lost 4 bases, the J end lost 8 bases, and 6 bases lay between the germline ends. CDR3 nucleotides: TGTGCCAGCAGTTATAACGATTCACCCCTCCACTTT. It specifies CASSYNDSPLHF.

This clonotype was counted a few times. This chain uses TRBV20-1 with TRBJ2-3; 10 nucleotides agree with TRBD2. J lost 3 bases, V lost 3 bases, and 12 bases had no gene match. This CDR3 has 17 residues. Per germline, CDR1 DFQATT and CDR2 SNEGSKA (reference sequence). In DNA form, the CDR3 reads TGCAGTGCTAGTTTTCCGGGACTAGCGAGTTTTACAGATACGCAGTATTTT. It yields the protein CSASFPGLASFTDTQYF.

In its sample, this clonotype was seen once. The V gene is TRBV5-1, the J gene TRBJ2-2, with D possibly being TRBD2 (5 bases). V lost 5 bases and J 3 bases, leaving 11 bases between the germline ends. CDR1 is SGHRS, CDR2 YFSETQ, per germline. This CDR3 contains 14 residues. The DNA for the CDR3 is TGCGCCAGCAGTCCGGACTTTTACACCGGGGAGCTGTTTTTT. The encoded protein is CASSPDFYTGELFF.

DNA of the CDR3: TGTGCCTGGAATCAGGGGGTGGGCACTGAAGCTTTCTTT. It translates to CAWNQGVGTEAFF. V is TRBV30 and J is TRBJ1-1, with 7 bases that match TRBD1. V dropped 4 bases and J dropped 4; count of bases not matched to a gene: 6. This CDR3 is 13 amino acids long. The germline V gene encodes CDR1 GTSNPN and CDR2 SVGIG (reference sequence).

This sequence joins TRBV7-8 and TRBJ1-1; no firm D call. This CDR3 is built from 13 residues. Per the germline V gene, CDR1 is SGHVS and CDR2 is FQNEAQ. Trimming removed 5 bases from V and 1 base from J, with 8 bases in between. The CDR3 coding sequence is TGTGCCAGCAGCGGTCCCGGGAACACTGAAGCTTTCTTT. Protein: CASSGPGNTEAFF. Together with reference TRBV7-8 and TRBJ1-1, the CDR3 gives the full variable domain: GAGVSQSPRYKVAKRGQDVALRCDPISGHVSLFWYQQALGQGPEFLTYFQNEAQLDKSGLPSDRFFAERPEGSVSTLKIQRTQQEDSAVYLCASSGPGNTEAFFGQGTRLTVV.

The rearrangement joins TRBV7-8 to TRBJ2-1; D is uncertain. CDR3 size: 16 residues. CDR1 is SGHVS and CDR2 is FQNEAQ in the germline V gene. The V and J ends lost 6 bases and 5 bases respectively, with 20 bases between them. The DNA of the CDR3 is TGTGCCAGCAGATTAAAGGGTGCCCAGGCTCACAATGAGCAGTTCTTC. Translated: CASRLKGAQAHNEQFF.

Only a few counts were recorded for this clonotype. This chain connects TRBV6-1 to TRBJ1-5; the D gene is possibly TRBD1 (5 bases). CDR3 length: 14 amino acids. Germline V lookup: CDR1 MNHNS, CDR2 SASEGT. The CDR3 is CATRDRLNGQPQHF. The CDR3 DNA is TGTGCGACCCGGGACCGATTAAACGGTCAGCCCCAGCATTTT.

This clonotype was recorded a few times. The chain carries TRBV5-4 and TRBJ2-5, with D possibly matching TRBD1 (6 bases). The CDR3 covers 15 residues. Trimming took off 2 bases at V and 2 bases at J, with 13 bases between the two ends. Germline CDR1 SGHNT, CDR2 YYREEE (reference sequence). The CDR3 region is CASSFAWTAQETQYF. In DNA form, the CDR3 reads TGTGCCAGCAGCTTTGCGTGGACAGCTCAAGAGACCCAGTACTTC.

Ten or more counts support this clonotype. The genes are TRBV7-2 and TRBJ2-2; 7 bases are shared with TRBD1. CDR3 length: 15 amino acids. With V trimmed by 5 bases and J by 2 bases, 5 bases remained unmatched. In germline, CDR1 is SGHTA, CDR2 FQGNSA. CDR3: CASSIDRVNTGELFF. In DNA, the CDR3 is TGTGCCAGCAGCATAGACAGGGTTAACACCGGGGAGCTGTTTTTT.

This clonotype came up a few times. This chain connects TRBV2 to TRBJ2-5; no reliable D call. CDR3 length: 15 residues. CDR1 and CDR2 from the germline V gene are SNHLY and FYNNEI. V lost 1 base, J lost 1 base, and 10 bases lay in between. The chain's CDR3 is CASSEESGLQETQYF. Here the CDR3 DNA reads TGTGCCAGCAGTGAAGAGTCAGGCCTCCAAGAGACCCAGTACTTC. The full variable domain, completed using reference TRBV2 and TRBJ2-5, is EPEVTQTPSHQVTQMGQEVILRCVPISNHLYFYWYRQILGQKVEFLVSFYNNEISEKSEIFDDQFSVERPDGSNFTLKIRSTKLEDSAMYFCASSEESGLQETQYFGPGTRLLVL.